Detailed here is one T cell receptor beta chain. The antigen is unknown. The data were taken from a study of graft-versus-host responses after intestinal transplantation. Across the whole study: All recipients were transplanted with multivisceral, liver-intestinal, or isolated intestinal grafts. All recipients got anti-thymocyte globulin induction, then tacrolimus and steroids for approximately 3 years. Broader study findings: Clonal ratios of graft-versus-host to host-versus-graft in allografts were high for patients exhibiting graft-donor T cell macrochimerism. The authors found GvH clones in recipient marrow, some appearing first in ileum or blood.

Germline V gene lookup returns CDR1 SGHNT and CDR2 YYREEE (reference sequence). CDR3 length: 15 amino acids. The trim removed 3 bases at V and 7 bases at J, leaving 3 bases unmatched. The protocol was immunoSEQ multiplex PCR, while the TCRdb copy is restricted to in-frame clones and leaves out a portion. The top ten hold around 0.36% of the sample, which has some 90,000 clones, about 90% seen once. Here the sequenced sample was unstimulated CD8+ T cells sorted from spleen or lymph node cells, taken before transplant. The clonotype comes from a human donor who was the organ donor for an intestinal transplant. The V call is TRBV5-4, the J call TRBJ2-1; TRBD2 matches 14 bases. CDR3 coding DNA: TGTGCCAGCAGCTGGGGGACTAGCGGGGGAAATGAGCAGTTCTTC. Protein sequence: CASSWGTSGGNEQFF.